The 17 T cell receptor beta chains below all came from one sample that was sequenced in a study of blood T cell repertoires in COVID-19. Only in-frame clones appear in the TCRdb table, and some are missing; sequencing was by immunoSEQ multiplex PCR. The sample carries 200,000 or so clones, around 84% recorded once. Sequenced sample: peripheral blood. These receptors were taken from a woman of 80 years or more with COVID-19, enrolled during active disease.

This chain uses TRBV19 with TRBJ2-3; maybe TRBD2 (5 bases). CDR3 size: 13 residues. CDR1 is LNHDA, CDR2 SQIVND, per germline (reference sequence). Trimming shortened V by 10 bases and J by 6 bases, and 17 bases separated the two germline ends. The CDR3 is CATERRGFDTQYF. The CDR3 DNA reads TGTGCCACCGAGAGGAGAGGGTTTGATACGCAGTATTTT.

In regard to this clone: Mismatch with germline at one junction end may stem from a read error. The chain recombines TRBV10-3 with TRBJ1-5; D remains unclear. The V gene's germline CDR1 is ENHRY and CDR2 SYGVKD. CDR3 length equals 12 residues. CDR3 in amino acids: CASSGEGRPQHF. CDR3 nucleotide sequence: TGTGCCAGCAGTGGGGAGGGTCGGCCCCAGCATTTT.

This chain uses TRBV27 with TRBJ1-2, with D unresolved. The V end lost 6 bases, the J end lost 4 bases, and 12 bases lay between the germline ends. CDR3 length: 13 amino acids. Germline V CDR1 and CDR2: MNHEY, SMNVEV (reference sequence). CDR3 coding DNA: TGTGCCAGCAGCTCAGGACTGATCTATGGCTACACCTTC. Its translation is CASSSGLIYGYTF.

This rearrangement joins TRBV6-2 or TRBV6-3 to TRBJ2-4, with TRBD1 as a possible D gene (5 bases). Trimming removed 1 base from V and 9 bases from J, with 7 bases in between. The CDR3 length is 12 residues. The germline gives CDR1 MNHEY, CDR2 SVGEGT. DNA for the CDR3: TGTGCCAGCAGTTACTTAGGGGTCATTCAGTACTTC. Translating it yields CASSYLGVIQYF.

The rearrangement links TRBV6-5 to TRBJ2-1, with 10 bases aligning to TRBD1. The CDR3 is 16 amino acids. Unmatched junction bases numbered 3, after V lost 2 bases and J lost 2 bases. Germline loops: CDR1 MNHEY, CDR2 SVGAGI. CDR3: CASSYGQGDAYNEQFF. The CDR3 DNA reads TGTGCCAGCAGTTACGGACAGGGGGATGCCTACAATGAGCAGTTCTTC.

This chain joins TRBV6-5 and TRBJ1-1, with a possible D match to TRBD1 (6 bases). Germline CDR1 MNHEY, CDR2 SVGAGI. The V gene lost 6 bases and the J gene lost 10 bases, with 18 bases spanning the gap. CDR3 length: 13 amino acids. The CDR3 here is CASSPTGYGAAFF. The CDR3 coding sequence is TGTGCCAGCAGCCCGACAGGATACGGTGCAGCTTTCTTT.

The V call is TRBV5-1, the J call TRBJ1-2, with unresolved D. Between the trimmed V and J ends, which lost 4 bases and 5 bases, there was a span of 15 bases. Germline assignment: CDR1 SGHRS and CDR2 YFSETQ. CDR3 length: 14 amino acids. The CDR3 nucleotides read TGCGCCAGCAGCCCTGACACCCCGGGATATGGCTACACCTTC. Translating gives CASSPDTPGYGYTF. The full variable domain, rest sourced from reference TRBV5-1 and TRBJ1-2, is KAGVTQTPRYLIKTRGQQVTLSCSPISGHRSVSWYQQTPGQGLQFLFEYFSETQRNKGNFPGRFSGRQFSNSRSEMNVSTLELGDSALYLCASSPDTPGYGYTFGSGTRLTVV.

The rearrangement joins TRBV7-9 to TRBJ1-1; 9 positions agree with TRBD1. Trimming removed 5 bases from V and 1 base from J; junction bases left unmatched: 5. Germline V gives CDR1 SEHNR, CDR2 FQNEAQ (reference sequence). This CDR3 is 15 amino acids long. The CDR3, as DNA: TGTGCCAGCAGCACTGGGACAGGGAGGAACACTGAAGCTTTCTTT. As protein: CASSTGTGRNTEAFF.

In this sample, this clone turned up once. The rearrangement uses TRBV7-9 and TRBJ2-1, with 12 bases aligning to TRBD2. The CDR3 is 16 residues long. Trimming took 5 bases from V and 9 from J; bases not matched to a gene: 11. The V gene's germline CDR1 is SEHNR and CDR2 FQNEAQ (reference sequence). CDR3 nucleotides: TGTGCCAGCAGCCAAATCACTAGCGGGGGGTCGGGTGAGCAGTTCTTC. This codes for CASSQITSGGSGEQFF.

The chain uses TRBV28 and TRBJ1-5, with 9 bases aligning to TRBD1. Per the germline V gene, CDR1 is MDHEN and CDR2 is SYDVKM. Losses at the gene ends were 5 bases for V and 4 bases for J; bases not matched to a gene: 3. The CDR3 is 14 amino acids. The CDR3 spells CASSPGTGNQPQHF. DNA of the CDR3: TGTGCCAGCAGTCCCGGGACAGGGAATCAGCCCCAGCATTTT.

This chain joins TRBV19 and TRBJ1-2; D gene unclear. The CDR3 has 14 residues. V was trimmed by 1 base and J by 4 bases, leaving 10 bases between them. From germline, CDR1 is LNHDA and CDR2 SQIVND (reference sequence). Here the CDR3 reads CASSIGERGYGYTF. The CDR3, as DNA: TGTGCCAGTAGTATAGGGGAGCGGGGCTATGGCTACACCTTC.

The rearrangement links TRBV13 to TRBJ1-1; 8 bases agree with TRBD1. The CDR3 covers 16 residues. Germline CDR1 is PRHDT and CDR2 is FYEKMQ (reference sequence). With 0 bases clipped from V and 0 bases from J, the junction kept 3 bases outside the gene matches. The CDR3 coding sequence is TGTGCCAGCAGCTTAGGGCAGGGGGCTATGAACACTGAAGCTTTCTTT. Encoded protein: CASSLGQGAMNTEAFF.

J is TRBJ1-6 and V is TRBV6-4, with D perhaps TRBD1 (6 bases). V lost 6 bases and J lost 7, with 13 bases in between. The CDR3 runs 14 residues. Germline V gene data show CDR1 as MRHNA and CDR2 as SNTAGT. CDR3 residues: CASRSQGTNSPLHF. CDR3 bases: TGTGCCAGCAGATCACAGGGTACCAATTCACCCCTCCACTTT.

The V and J genes are TRBV6-5 and TRBJ1-1; D is ambiguous. This CDR3 contains 13 residues. Germline V CDR1 and CDR2: MNHEY, SVGAGI. Trimming removed 7 bases from V and 3 bases from J, with 12 bases in between. The CDR3 reads CASIPRQYTEAFF. CDR3 sequence (DNA): TGTGCCAGCATACCGCGGCAGTACACTGAAGCTTTCTTT.

The CDR3 DNA reads as TGTGCCAGCAGCCTTTTGAGTGGACAGGGAGAAGCTTTCTTT. The encoded protein is CASSLLSGQGEAFF. The rearrangement links TRBV7-2 to TRBJ1-1, with 8 bases that match TRBD1. J was trimmed by 8 bases and V by 5 bases; bases with no gene match: 10. The CDR3 extends over 14 amino acids. CDR1 and CDR2 (germline): SGHTA, FQGNSA.

The CDR3 DNA follows: TGTGCCAGCAGTTACCGGACAGGGCTAGTTCAGCCCCAGCATTTT. The encoded protein is CASSYRTGLVQPQHF. This chain links TRBV6-2 or TRBV6-3 with TRBJ1-5; 8 bases match TRBD1. This CDR3 is built from 15 residues. The V gene end was trimmed by 2 bases and the J gene end by 6 bases; junction bases not matched to a gene: 6. CDR1 and CDR2 (germline): MNHEY, SVGEGT.

The genes are TRBV6-5 and TRBJ1-2; unclear D gene. V shed 6 bases and J shed 9 bases, with 17 bases lying between them. CDR1 is MNHEY and CDR2 is SVGAGI in the germline V gene. The CDR3 contains 13 residues. The CDR3 protein is CASRRDPTESYTF. DNA of the CDR3: TGTGCCAGCAGACGTGACCCCACGGAGAGCTACACCTTC.